The 4 T cell receptor beta chains below all came from one sample that was sequenced in a study of lymphopenia after photon versus proton radiotherapy. The protocol was immunoSEQ multiplex PCR, while the TCRdb copy is restricted to in-frame clones and leaves out a portion. This sample has about 64,000 clones, with around 90% found just once. This material consisted of peripheral blood, taken from a patient treated with proton-based radiotherapy. All receptors come from a man at least 80 years old with esophageal cancer.

The sample holds one count of this clone. The chain links TRBV7-3 to TRBJ1-2; D remains unclear. The CDR3 loop spans 13 amino acids. V lost 1 base and J lost 8, with 11 bases in between. Per germline, CDR1 SGHTA and CDR2 FQGTGA. The CDR3 DNA reads as TGTGCCAGCAGCTTAAATTGGGCATCCGGCTACACCTTC. This codes for CASSLNWASGYTF.

As to this clone: One junction end does not reproduce the germline sequence, and a read error may be involved. This rearrangement joins TRBV5-3 to TRBJ1-4; D may be TRBD1 (5 bases). TRBV5-3 is placed among ORFs of uncertain function. CDR3 length equals 12 residues. The CDR3 spells CASSFTGEKLFF. CDR3 DNA sequence: TGTGCCAGCAGCTTTACAGGTGAAAAACTGTTTTTT.

The V call is TRBV13, the J call TRBJ2-3, with TRBD2 identical over 9 bases. V shed 5 bases and J 6 bases; nucleotides not matched to a gene: 9. This CDR3 spans 15 amino acids. Germline assignment: CDR1 PRHDT and CDR2 FYEKMQ (reference sequence). DNA for the CDR3: TGTGCCAGCAGCCAACCGCGGGGGGGCTCTGATACGCAGTATTTT. As protein: CASSQPRGGSDTQYF.

The chain links TRBV6-1 to TRBJ1-1; D unclear. This CDR3 is 13 amino acids long. CDR1 is MNHNS and CDR2 is SASEGT in the germline V gene. Trimming took off 4 bases at V and 4 bases at J, with 10 bases between the two ends. CDR3: CASSVTLVTEAFF. CDR3 nucleotide sequence: TGTGCCAGCAGTGTGACCCTGGTCACTGAAGCTTTCTTT.